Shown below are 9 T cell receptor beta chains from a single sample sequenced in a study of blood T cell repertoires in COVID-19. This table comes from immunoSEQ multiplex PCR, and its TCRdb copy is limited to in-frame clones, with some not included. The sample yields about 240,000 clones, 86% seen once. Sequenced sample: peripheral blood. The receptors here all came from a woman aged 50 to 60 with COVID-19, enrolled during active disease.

Here the CDR3 reads CASSLVYRGTYGYTF. The CDR3 nucleotides are TGTGCCAGCAGCTTAGTGTACAGGGGCACCTATGGCTACACCTTC. The V and J genes are TRBV7-2 and TRBJ1-2; 7 bases match TRBD1. This CDR3 is built from 15 residues. V trimming: 1 base; J trimming: 4 bases; junction bases outside the gene matches: 6. Germline CDR1 and CDR2: SGHTA and FQGNSA. Full variable domain (rest looked up from reference TRBV7-2 and TRBJ1-2): GAGVSQSPSNKVTEKGKDVELRCDPISGHTALYWYRQSLGQGLEFLIYFQGNSAPDKSGLPSDRFSAERTGGSVSTLTIQRTQQEDSAVYLCASSLVYRGTYGYTFGSGTRLTVV.

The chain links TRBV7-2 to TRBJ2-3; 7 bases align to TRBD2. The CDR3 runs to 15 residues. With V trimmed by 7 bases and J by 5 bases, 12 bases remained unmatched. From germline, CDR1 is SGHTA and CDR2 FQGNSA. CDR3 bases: TGTGCCAGCACCTGGCGGGAGCAGATTGGAGATACGCAGTATTTT. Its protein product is CASTWREQIGDTQYF.

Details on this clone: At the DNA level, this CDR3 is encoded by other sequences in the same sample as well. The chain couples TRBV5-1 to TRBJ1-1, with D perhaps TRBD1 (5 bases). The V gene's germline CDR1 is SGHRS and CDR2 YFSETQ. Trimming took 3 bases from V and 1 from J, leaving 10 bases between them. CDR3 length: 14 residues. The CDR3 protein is CASSSLGGNTEAFF. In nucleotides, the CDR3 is TGCGCCAGCAGCTCCTTGGGGGGGAACACTGAAGCTTTCTTT.

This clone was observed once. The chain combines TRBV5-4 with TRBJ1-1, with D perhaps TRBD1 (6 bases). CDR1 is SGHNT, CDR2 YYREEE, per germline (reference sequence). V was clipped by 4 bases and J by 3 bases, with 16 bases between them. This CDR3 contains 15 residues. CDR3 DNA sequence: TGTGCCAGCAGCGGGGGACATCTGCGCGACACTGAAGCTTTCTTT. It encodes CASSGGHLRDTEAFF.

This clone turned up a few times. The CDR3 DNA reads TGTGCCAGCGGTAGCGGGGGGGCTAGCACAGATACGCAGTATTTT. This translates into CASGSGGASTDTQYF. This chain joins TRBV28 and TRBJ2-3, with 11 bases that match TRBD2. Trimming removed 8 bases from V and 0 bases from J; junction bases left unmatched: 4. CDR1 MDHEN and CDR2 SYDVKM come from the germline V gene. There are 15 residues in the CDR3.

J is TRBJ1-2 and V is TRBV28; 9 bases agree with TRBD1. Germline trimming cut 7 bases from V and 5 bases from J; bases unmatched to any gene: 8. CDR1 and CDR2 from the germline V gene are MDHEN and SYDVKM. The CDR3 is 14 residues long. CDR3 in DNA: TGTGCCAGCACCTCCCCGGGACAGGGATATGGCTACACCTTC. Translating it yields CASTSPGQGYGYTF.

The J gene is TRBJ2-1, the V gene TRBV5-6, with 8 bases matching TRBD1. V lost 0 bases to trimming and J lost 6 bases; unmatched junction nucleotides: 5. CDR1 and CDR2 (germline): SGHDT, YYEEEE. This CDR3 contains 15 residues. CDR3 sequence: CASSLDGTGRNEQFF. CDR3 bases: TGTGCCAGCAGCTTGGATGGGACAGGCCGCAATGAGCAGTTCTTC. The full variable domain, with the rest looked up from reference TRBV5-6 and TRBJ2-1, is DAGVTQSPTHLIKTRGQQVTLRCSPKSGHDTVSWYQQALGQGPQFIFQYYEEEERQRGNFPDRFSGHQFPNYSSELNVNALLLGDSALYLCASSLDGTGRNEQFFGPGTRLTVL.

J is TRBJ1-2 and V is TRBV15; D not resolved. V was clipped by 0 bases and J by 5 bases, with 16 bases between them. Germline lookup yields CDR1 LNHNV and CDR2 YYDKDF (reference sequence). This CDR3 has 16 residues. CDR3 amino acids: CATSREFPGIGYGYTF. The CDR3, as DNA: TGTGCCACCAGCAGAGAATTTCCAGGTATTGGATATGGCTACACCTTC. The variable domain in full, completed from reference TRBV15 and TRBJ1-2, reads DAMVIQNPRYQVTQFGKPVTLSCSQTLNHNVMYWYQQKSSQAPKLLFHYYDKDFNNEADTPDNFQSRRPNTSFCFLDIRSPGLGDTAMYLCATSREFPGIGYGYTFGSGTRLTVV.

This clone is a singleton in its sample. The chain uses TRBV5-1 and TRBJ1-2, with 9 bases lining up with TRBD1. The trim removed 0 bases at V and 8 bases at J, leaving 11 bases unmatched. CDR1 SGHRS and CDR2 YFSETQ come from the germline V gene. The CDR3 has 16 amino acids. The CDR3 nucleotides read TGCGCCAGCAGCTTGGAATGGGGGACAGGGAATGCGGGCTACACCTTC. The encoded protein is CASSLEWGTGNAGYTF.